The 8 T cell receptor beta chains listed next were all sequenced from one sample in a study of T cells in Graves' hyperthyroidism and ophthalmopathy. Researchers took RNA transcripts and amplified the TCR beta CDR3 regions from them. The study used the HTBI primer set for a first-round RT-PCR of the TCR CDR3. Using its own MiXCR run on the multiplex PCR reads, TCRdb lists one record per CDR3 protein. The repertoire includes fewer than 110,000 distinct CDR3 sequences, about 50% of them detected once, and roughly 25% sits in the top ten. Specimen: blood. Receptor source: a man aged 40-50 years with Graves' hyperthyroidism.

Turning to this clonotype: This may stem from a read error, because a much larger clone lies one nucleotide away. The chain combines TRBV7-3 with TRBJ1-1; no clear D. The CDR3 length is 14 residues. The V gene's germline CDR1 is SGHTA and CDR2 FQGTGA. V was cut by 3 bases and J by 2 bases, with 10 bases left in between. The CDR3 DNA reads as TGTGCCAGCAGCTTGGGTTTAGCAAACACTGAAGCTTTCTTT. Translated: CASSLGLANTEAFF. Supplemented by reference TRBV7-3 and TRBJ1-1, the full variable domain reads GAGVSQTPSNKVTEKGKYVELRCDPISGHTALYWYRQSLGQGPEFLIYFQGTGAADDSGLPNDRFFAVRPEGSVSTLKIQRTERGDSAVYLCASSLGLANTEAFFGQGTRLTVV.

With respect to this clonotype: A much larger clone lies one base from this, so it may be a read error. V and J are TRBV28 and TRBJ1-1, with D unclear. The germline CDR1 and CDR2 sequences are MDHEN and SYDVKM. The length of the CDR3 is 13 residues. As DNA, the CDR3 is TGTGCCAGCAGTTTCGTGGCGAACGCTGAAGCTTTCTTT. The encoded protein is CASSFVANAEAFF. The whole variable domain, remainder taken from reference TRBV28 and TRBJ1-1, is DVKVTQSSRYLVKRTGEKVFLECVQDMDHENMFWYRQDPGLGLRLIYFSYDVKMKEKGDIPEGYSVSREKKERFSLILESASTNQTSMYLCASSFVANAEAFFGQGTRLTVV.

This clonotype was detected a few times. This chain connects TRBV6-1 to TRBJ1-5; D is uncertain. The CDR3 is 14 amino acids. CDR1 MNHNS and CDR2 SASEGT come from the germline V gene. Trimming removed 10 bases at V and 11 bases at J, with 24 bases between. CDR3 sequence reads: CAISSVVPSRSQHF. The CDR3 DNA sequence: TGTGCCATTTCCTCGGTCGTCCCGTCGAGGTCCCAGCATTTT.

Comment on this clonotype: Relative to the germline gene, one junction end is altered; a read error may explain this. J is TRBJ2-5 and V is TRBV20-1, with 7 bases fitting TRBD2. This CDR3 is built from 15 residues. Germline CDR1 is DFQATT and CDR2 is SNEGSKA (reference sequence). The CDR3: CSARDGLAASETQHF. The DNA of the CDR3 is TGCAGTGCTCGAGATGGGCTAGCGGCCTCAGAGACCCAGCACTTC.

This clonotype has a handful of counts. The chain uses TRBV11-3 and TRBJ2-5; 7 bases line up with TRBD2. Germline V gene lookup returns CDR1 SGHNT and CDR2 YENEEA. Trimming took 2 bases from V and 3 from J; bases not matched to a gene: 18. This CDR3 is 19 amino acids long. CDR3: CASSLMGKREPNPKETQYF. The CDR3 bases are TGTGCCAGCAGCTTAATGGGGAAGCGGGAACCGAACCCAAAAGAGACCCAGTACTTC.

This rearrangement joins TRBV5-4 to TRBJ1-6, with 8 bases identical to TRBD1. The germline V gene encodes CDR1 SGHNT and CDR2 YYREEE (reference sequence). J was trimmed by 8 bases and V by 4 bases; bases with no gene match: 5. The CDR3 covers 14 residues. The DNA for the CDR3 is TGTGCCAGCAGCGCGGGACAGGTAGATTCACCCCTCCACTTT. Translated, it gives CASSAGQVDSPLHF.

This clonotype was seen at least ten times. The chain combines TRBV20-1 with TRBJ2-1; the D is unclear. V lost 7 bases to trimming and J lost 7 bases, with 17 bases between them. From germline, CDR1 is DFQATT and CDR2 SNEGSKA (reference sequence). The CDR3 consists of 13 residues. CDR3: CSVQSPTGNEQFF. CDR3 sequence (DNA): TGCAGTGTCCAATCCCCGACTGGAAATGAGCAGTTCTTC.

The table lists this clonotype with many counts. The rearrangement links TRBV9 to TRBJ2-3; D is uncertain. The CDR3 loop spans 13 amino acids. Germline CDR1 reads SGDLS; CDR2 reads YYNGEE. Trimming took 3 bases from V and 6 from J, leaving 11 bases between them. CDR3 region: CASSALGGDTQYF. The DNA of the CDR3 is TGTGCCAGCAGCGCCCTCGGTGGGGATACGCAGTATTTT.